This TCR beta chain originates from a study of graft-versus-host responses after intestinal transplantation. CDR3 length: 12 amino acids. CDR1 and CDR2 from the germline V gene are MNHEY and SVGAGI. Trimming left V 2 bases short and J 5 bases short, with 6 bases between. TCRdb's table, derived via immunoSEQ multiplex PCR, lists solely in-frame clones and lacks some. This sample has about 97,000 clones, with approximately 92% found just once. Sequenced material: PBMCs, taken approximately 470 days after intestinal transplant. The gene calls are TRBV6-5 and TRBJ2-5; no clear D gene. The TCR comes from a human patient who received an intestinal transplant, so some T cells may come from the graft donor. CDR3 bases: TGTGCCAGCAGTTACCCTGTGGAGACCCAGTACTTC. Translating gives CASSYPVETQYF.